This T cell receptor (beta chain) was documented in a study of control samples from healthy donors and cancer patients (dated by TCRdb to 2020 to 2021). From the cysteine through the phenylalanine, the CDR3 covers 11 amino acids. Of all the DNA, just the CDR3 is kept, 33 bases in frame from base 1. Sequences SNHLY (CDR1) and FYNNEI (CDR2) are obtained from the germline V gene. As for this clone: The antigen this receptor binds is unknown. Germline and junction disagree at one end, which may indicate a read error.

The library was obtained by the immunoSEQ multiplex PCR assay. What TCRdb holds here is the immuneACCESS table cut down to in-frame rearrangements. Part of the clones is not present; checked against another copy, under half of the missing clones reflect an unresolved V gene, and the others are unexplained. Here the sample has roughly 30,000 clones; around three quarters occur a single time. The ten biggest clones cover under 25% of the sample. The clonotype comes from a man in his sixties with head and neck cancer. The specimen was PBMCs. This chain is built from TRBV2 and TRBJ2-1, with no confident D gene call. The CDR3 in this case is CASSPDSTRIF. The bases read TGTGCCAGCAGTCCTGACTCTACGCGGATCTTC.